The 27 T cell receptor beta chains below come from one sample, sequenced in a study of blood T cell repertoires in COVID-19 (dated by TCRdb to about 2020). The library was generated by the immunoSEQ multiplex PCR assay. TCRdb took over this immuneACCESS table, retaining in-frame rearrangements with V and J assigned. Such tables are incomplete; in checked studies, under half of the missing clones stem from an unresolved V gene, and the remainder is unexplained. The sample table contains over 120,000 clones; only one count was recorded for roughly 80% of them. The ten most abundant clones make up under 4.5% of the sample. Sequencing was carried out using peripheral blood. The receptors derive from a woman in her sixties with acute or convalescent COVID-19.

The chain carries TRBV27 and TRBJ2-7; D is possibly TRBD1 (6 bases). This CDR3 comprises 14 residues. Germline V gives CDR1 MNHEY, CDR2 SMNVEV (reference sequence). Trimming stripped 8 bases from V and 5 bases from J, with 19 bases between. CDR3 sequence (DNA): TGTGCCAGCTCAGGGGATGGACAGTCGGACGAGCAGTACTTC. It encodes CASSGDGQSDEQYF.

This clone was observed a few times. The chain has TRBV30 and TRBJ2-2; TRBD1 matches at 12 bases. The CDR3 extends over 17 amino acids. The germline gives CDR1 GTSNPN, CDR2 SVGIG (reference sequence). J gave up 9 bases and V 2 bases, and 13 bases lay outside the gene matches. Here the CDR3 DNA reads TGTGCCTGGAGTTTTCTCCCCCCGGGACAGGGGGCACGGGAGCTGTTTTTT. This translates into CAWSFLPPGQGARELFF.

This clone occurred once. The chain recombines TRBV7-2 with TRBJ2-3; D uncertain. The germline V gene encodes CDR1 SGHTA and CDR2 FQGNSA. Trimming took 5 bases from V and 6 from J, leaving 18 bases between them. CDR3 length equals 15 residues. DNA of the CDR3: TGTGCCAGCAGCCCGGCCCAGGCTGGATGGGATACGCAGTATTTT. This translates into CASSPAQAGWDTQYF.

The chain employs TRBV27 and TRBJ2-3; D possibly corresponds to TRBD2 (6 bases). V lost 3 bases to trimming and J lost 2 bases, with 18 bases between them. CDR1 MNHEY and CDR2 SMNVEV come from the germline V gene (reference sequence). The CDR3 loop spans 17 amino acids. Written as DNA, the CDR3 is TGTGCCAGCAGTTTGGGGGGTGGGACCTTTGTCACAGATACGCAGTATTTT. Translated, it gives CASSLGGGTFVTDTQYF.

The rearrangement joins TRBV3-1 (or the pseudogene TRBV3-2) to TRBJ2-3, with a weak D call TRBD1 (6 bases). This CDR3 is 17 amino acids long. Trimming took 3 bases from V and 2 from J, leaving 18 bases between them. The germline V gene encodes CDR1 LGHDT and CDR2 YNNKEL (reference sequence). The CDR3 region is CASSQTYRTGNTDTQYF. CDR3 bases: TGTGCCAGCAGCCAGACATATCGAACAGGGAACACAGATACGCAGTATTTT.

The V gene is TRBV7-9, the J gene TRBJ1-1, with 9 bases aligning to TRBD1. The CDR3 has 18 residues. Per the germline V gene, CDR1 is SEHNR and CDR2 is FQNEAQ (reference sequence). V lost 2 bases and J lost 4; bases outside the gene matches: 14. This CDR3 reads CASSLSSPGQGRATEAFF. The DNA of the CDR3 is TGTGCCAGCAGCTTATCTTCACCGGGACAGGGAAGGGCCACTGAAGCTTTCTTT.

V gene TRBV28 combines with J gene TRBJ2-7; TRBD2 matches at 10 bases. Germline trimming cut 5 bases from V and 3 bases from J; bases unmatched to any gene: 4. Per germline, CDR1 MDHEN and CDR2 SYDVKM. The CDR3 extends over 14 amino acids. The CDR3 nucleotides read TGTGCCAGCAGTCTAGCGGGAGATATCTACGAGCAGTACTTC. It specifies CASSLAGDIYEQYF.

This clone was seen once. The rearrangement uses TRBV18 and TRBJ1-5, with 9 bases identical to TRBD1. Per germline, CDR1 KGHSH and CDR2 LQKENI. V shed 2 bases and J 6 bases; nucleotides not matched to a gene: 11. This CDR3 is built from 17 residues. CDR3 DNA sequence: TGTGCCAGCTCACCAACCCGCGACAGGGGGTCGGCTCAGCCCCAGCATTTT. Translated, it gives CASSPTRDRGSAQPQHF. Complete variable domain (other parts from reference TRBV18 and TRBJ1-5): NAGVMQNPRHLVRRRGQEARLRCSPMKGHSHVYWYRQLPEEGLKFMVYLQKENIIDESGMPKERFSAEFPKEGPSILRIQQVVRGDSAAYFCASSPTRDRGSAQPQHFGDGTRLSIL.

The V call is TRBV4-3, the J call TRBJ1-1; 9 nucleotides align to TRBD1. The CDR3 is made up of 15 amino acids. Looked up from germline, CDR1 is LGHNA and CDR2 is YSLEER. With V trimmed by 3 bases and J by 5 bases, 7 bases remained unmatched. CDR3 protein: CASSQTTGGGTEAFF. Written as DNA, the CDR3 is TGCGCCAGCAGCCAGACGACAGGGGGAGGGACTGAAGCTTTCTTT.

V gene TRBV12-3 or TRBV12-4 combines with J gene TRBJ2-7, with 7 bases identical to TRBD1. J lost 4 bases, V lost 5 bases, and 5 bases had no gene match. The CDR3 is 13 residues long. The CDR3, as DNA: TGTGCCAGCAGTCCGGACAGGTCATACGAGCAGTACTTC. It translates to CASSPDRSYEQYF.

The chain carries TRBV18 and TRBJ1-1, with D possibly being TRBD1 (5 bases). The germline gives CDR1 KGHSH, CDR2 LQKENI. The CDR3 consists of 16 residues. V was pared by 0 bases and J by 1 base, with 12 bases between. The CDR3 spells CASSPPRVGGNTEAFF. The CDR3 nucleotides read TGTGCCAGCTCACCACCCCGGGTCGGGGGGAACACTGAAGCTTTCTTT.

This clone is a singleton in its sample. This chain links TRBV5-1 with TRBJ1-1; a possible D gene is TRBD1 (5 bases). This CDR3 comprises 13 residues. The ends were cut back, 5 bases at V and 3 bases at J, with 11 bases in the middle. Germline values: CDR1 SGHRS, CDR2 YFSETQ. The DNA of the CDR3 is TGCGCCAGCAGGCAGGGAGGGGACACTGAAGCTTTCTTT. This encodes CASRQGGDTEAFF.

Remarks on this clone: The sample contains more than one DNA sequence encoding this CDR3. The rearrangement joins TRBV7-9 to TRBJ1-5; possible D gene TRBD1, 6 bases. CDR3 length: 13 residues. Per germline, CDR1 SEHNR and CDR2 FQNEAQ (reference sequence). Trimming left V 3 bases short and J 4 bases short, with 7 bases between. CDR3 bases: TGTGCCAGCAGCTTCCAGGGGAATCAGCCCCAGCATTTT. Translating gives CASSFQGNQPQHF.

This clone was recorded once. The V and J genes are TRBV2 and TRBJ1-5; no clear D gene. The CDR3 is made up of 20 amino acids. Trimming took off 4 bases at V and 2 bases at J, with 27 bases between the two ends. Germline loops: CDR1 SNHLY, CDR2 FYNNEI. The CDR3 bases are TGTGCCAGCAGTGTTTCGTTTATAGCTCGGGAAGGACGAGGCAATCAGCCCCAGCATTTT. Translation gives CASSVSFIAREGRGNQPQHF. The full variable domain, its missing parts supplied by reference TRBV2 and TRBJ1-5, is EPEVTQTPSHQVTQMGQEVILRCVPISNHLYFYWYRQILGQKVEFLVSFYNNEISEKSEIFDDQFSVERPDGSNFTLKIRSTKLEDSAMYFCASSVSFIAREGRGNQPQHFGDGTRLSIL.

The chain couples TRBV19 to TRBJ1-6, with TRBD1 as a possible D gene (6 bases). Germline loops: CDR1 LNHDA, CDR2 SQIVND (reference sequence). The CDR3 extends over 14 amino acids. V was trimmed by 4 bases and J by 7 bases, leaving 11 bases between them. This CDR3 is CASSTTGSNSPLHF. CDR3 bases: TGTGCCAGTAGTACAACAGGGTCAAATTCACCCCTCCACTTT.

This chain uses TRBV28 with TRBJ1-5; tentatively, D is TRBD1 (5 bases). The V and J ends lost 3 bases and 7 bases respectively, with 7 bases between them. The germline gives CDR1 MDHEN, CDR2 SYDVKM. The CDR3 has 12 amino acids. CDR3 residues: CASSFWGQPQHF. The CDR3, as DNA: TGTGCCAGCAGTTTCTGGGGCCAGCCCCAGCATTTT.

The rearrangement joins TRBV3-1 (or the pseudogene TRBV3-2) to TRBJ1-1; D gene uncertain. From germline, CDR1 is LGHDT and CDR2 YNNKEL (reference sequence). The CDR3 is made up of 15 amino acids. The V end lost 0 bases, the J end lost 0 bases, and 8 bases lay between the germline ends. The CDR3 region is CASSQEGGMNTEAFF. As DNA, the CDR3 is TGTGCCAGCAGCCAAGAGGGAGGGATGAACACTGAAGCTTTCTTT.

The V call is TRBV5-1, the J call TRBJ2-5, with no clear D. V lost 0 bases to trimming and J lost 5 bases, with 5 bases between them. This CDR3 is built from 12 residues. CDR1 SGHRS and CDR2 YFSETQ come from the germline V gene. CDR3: CASSLDRETQYF. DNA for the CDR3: TGCGCCAGCAGCTTGGATCGGGAGACCCAGTACTTC. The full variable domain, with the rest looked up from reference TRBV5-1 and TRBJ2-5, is KAGVTQTPRYLIKTRGQQVTLSCSPISGHRSVSWYQQTPGQGLQFLFEYFSETQRNKGNFPGRFSGRQFSNSRSEMNVSTLELGDSALYLCASSLDRETQYFGPGTRLLVL.

The chain's CDR3 is CASKSDSYNEQFF. For the CDR3, the DNA is TGTGCCAGCAAGAGTGACTCCTACAATGAGCAGTTCTTC. The chain employs TRBV6-5 and TRBJ2-1; no firm D call. CDR1 and CDR2 from the germline V gene are MNHEY and SVGAGI. V was clipped by 7 bases and J by 0 bases, with 7 bases between them. The CDR3 covers 13 residues.

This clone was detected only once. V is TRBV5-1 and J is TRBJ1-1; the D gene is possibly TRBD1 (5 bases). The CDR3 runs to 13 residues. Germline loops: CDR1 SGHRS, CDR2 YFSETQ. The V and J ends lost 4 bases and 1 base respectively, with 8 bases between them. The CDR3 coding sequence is TGCGCCAGCAGCACTACAGGGAACACTGAAGCTTTCTTT. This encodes CASSTTGNTEAFF.

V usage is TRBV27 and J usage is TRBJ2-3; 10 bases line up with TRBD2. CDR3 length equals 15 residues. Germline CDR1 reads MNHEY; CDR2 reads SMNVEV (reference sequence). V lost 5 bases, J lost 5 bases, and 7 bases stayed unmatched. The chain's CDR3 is CASSRWTSGGDTQYF. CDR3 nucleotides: TGTGCCAGCAGTAGATGGACTAGCGGCGGAGATACGCAGTATTTT.

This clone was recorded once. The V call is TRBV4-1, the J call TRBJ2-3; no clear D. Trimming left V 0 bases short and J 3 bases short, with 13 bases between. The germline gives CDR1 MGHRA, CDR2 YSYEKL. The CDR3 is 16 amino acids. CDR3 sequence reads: CASSQDLSPRTDTQYF. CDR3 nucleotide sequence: TGCGCCAGCAGCCAAGATCTTTCTCCCCGGACAGATACGCAGTATTTT.

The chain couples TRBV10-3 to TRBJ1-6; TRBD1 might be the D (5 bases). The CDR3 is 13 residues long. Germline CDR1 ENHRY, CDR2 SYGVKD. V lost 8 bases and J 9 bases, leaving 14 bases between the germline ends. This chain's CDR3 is CAIGAQELSPLHF. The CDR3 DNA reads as TGTGCCATCGGGGCACAGGAACTTTCACCCCTCCACTTT.

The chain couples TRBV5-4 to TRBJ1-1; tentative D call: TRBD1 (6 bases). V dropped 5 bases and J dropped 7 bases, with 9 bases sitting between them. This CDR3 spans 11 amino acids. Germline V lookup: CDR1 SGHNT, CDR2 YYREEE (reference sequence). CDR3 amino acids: CASRGAGEAFF. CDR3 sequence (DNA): TGTGCCAGCAGGGGGGCGGGTGAAGCTTTCTTT.

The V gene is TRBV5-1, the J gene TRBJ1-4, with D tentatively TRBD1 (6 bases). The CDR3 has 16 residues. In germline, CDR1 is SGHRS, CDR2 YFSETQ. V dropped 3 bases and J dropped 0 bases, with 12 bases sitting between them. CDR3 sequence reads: CASSSDGTPTNEKLFF. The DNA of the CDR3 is TGCGCCAGCAGCTCAGACGGGACACCAACTAATGAAAAACTGTTTTTT.

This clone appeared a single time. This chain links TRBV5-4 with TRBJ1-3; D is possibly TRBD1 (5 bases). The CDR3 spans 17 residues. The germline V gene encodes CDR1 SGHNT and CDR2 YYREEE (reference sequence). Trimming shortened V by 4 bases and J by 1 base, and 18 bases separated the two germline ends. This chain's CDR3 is CASSAGQPRTSGNTIYF. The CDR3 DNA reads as TGTGCCAGCAGCGCGGGGCAGCCGAGGACTTCTGGAAACACCATATATTTT.

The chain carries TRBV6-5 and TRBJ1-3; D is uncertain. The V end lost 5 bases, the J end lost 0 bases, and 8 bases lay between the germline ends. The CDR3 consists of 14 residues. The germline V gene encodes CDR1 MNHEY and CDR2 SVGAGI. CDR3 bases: TGTGCCAGCAGTCCATCATTCTCTGGAAACACCATATATTTT. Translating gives CASSPSFSGNTIYF.